This TCR beta chain was sequenced in a study of read filtering for tumor transcriptome and immune sequencing. Molecular barcoded adaptors covering alpha/delta and beta/gamma chains were used on about 0.4 ug RNA. Each CDR3 protein gets one entry after TCRdb re-called the reads with MiXCR. The data contain roughly 41,000 distinct CDR3 sequences, about an eighth of them seen just once; the ten biggest clones take up less than 40%. The table lists this clonotype with many counts. Its antigen is currently unknown. This CDR3 is 16 amino acids long. Trimming took 5 bases from V and 5 from J; bases not matched to a gene: 11. Germline assignment: CDR1 SGHVS and CDR2 FQNEAQ. Study results and caveats: Around 82% of IR-seq clonotypes had a single read, yet these held around 3.5% of reads. The sorted CD138-negative fraction was a mixed bone marrow immune population, not purified T cells.

The chain carries TRBV7-8 and TRBJ2-2; 7 bases are shared with TRBD1. The receptor comes from a donor at least 40 years old with multiple myeloma. Specimen: a population of CD138-negative cells sorted from bone marrow. DNA of the CDR3: TGTGCCAGCAGCCGGGGACAGCGATCGAGGACCGGGGAGCTGTTTTTT. This codes for CASSRGQRSRTGELFF.